Following are 3 T cell receptor beta chains from one sample sequenced in a study of PD-1 blockade in mismatch repair-deficient tumors. Method: immunoSEQ multiplex PCR; TCRdb's copy keeps in-frame clones and lacks some. The table has around 40,000 clones, approximately 88% seen once. The material was PBMCs, obtained around 40 weeks after starting pembrolizumab. These receptor sequences come from an adult with mismatch repair-deficient cancer.

The rearrangement uses TRBV4-2 and TRBJ1-1, with TRBD1 matching 8 bases. This CDR3 is built from 16 residues. With V trimmed by 0 bases and J by 5 bases, 8 bases remained unmatched. Germline V CDR1 and CDR2: LGHNA, YNFKEQ. CDR3 residues: CASSQDLQGARTEAFF. The CDR3 bases are TGTGCCAGCAGCCAAGATCTCCAGGGGGCGCGTACTGAAGCTTTCTTT.

V is TRBV25-1 and J is TRBJ1-1; 7 bases match TRBD1. Trimming took 5 bases from V and 0 from J; bases not matched to a gene: 3. Per germline, CDR1 MGHDK and CDR2 SYGVNS. The CDR3 is 14 residues long. The CDR3 coding sequence is TGTGCCAGCAGTAGGGGACAGATGAACACTGAAGCTTTCTTT. Its protein is CASSRGQMNTEAFF.

This chain uses TRBV19 with TRBJ2-7; TRBD2 matches at 10 bases. Germline V lookup: CDR1 LNHDA, CDR2 SQIVND (reference sequence). Trimming cost V 0 bases and J 4 bases; bases outside gene matches: 9. The length of the CDR3 is 17 residues. The CDR3 loop reads CASSIEVLAGPSYEQYF. The DNA for the CDR3 is TGTGCCAGTAGTATAGAAGTACTAGCGGGACCCTCTTACGAGCAGTACTTC.